This TCR beta chain appears in the sequencing data of a study of vaccination effects on CD4 cells after COVID-19. Points on this clone: The antigen is undetermined.

The trim removed 3 bases at V and 3 bases at J, leaving 6 bases unmatched. CDR3 length: 16 amino acids. Germline CDR1 KGHDR, CDR2 SFDVKD. Antigen-specific CD4+ T cell clonotypes were called by their expansion after viral peptide-pool culture in ViraFEST. Cells that had been cultured for roughly eleven days were the source of isolated CD4+ T cells. Every participant took two doses of the BNT162b2 or mRNA-1273 vaccine. Produced via immunoSEQ multiplex PCR; TCRdb's table is partial and in-frame only. This table has about 81,000 clones, roughly 80% appearing once. J is TRBJ2-1 and V is TRBV24-1, with 8 nucleotides matching TRBD2. Specimen: CD4+ T cells from PBMCs cultured with HCoV-OC43 spike peptides, collected after COVID-19 vaccination. Subset reported: HCoV-OC43 spike overlapping peptide pool stimulation. The clonotype comes from a human donor who received a COVID-19 vaccine. The CDR3 spells CATSDPKRGNYNEQFF. For the CDR3, the DNA is TGTGCCACCAGTGATCCTAAGCGGGGGAACTACAATGAGCAGTTCTTC.